This TCR beta chain was found in a study of Graves' ophthalmopathy and Graves' hyperthyroidism (dated by TCRdb to the late 2010s). A note on the overall study: Peripheral blood samples were taken at the time of initial diagnosis, before any treatment was given. An independent validation cohort was composed of roughly 18 hyperthyroidism patients and 17 patients who later progressed from hyperthyroidism to ophthalmopathy. To tell Graves' ophthalmopathy apart from Graves' hyperthyroidism, and to predict which patients would progress to ophthalmopathy, the study relied on TCR beta repertoire signatures. In over five hyperthyroidism patients, T-cell repertoires of thyroid tissue and blood were compared. Once sampling was done, hyperthyroidism patients were given methimazole at a starting dose of 30 mg daily, while ophthalmopathy patients were given high-dose intravenous methylprednisolone. To explore V-J signatures distinguishing ophthalmopathy from hyperthyroidism, a discovery set of more than 95 patients (around 42 ophthalmopathy, 57 stable hyperthyroidism) was enrolled. The 90 to 100 discovery patients were randomly divided into training and test sets at a 7:3 ratio. In total, 135 blood samples were TCR-sequenced: approximately 40 ophthalmopathy, over 70 hyperthyroidism and about 17 hyperthyroidism-to-ophthalmopathy patients. Study-wide findings and limitations: In validation, the model predicted ophthalmopathy progression with more than 70% sensitivity and about 77% specificity; about a dozen predicted patients were CT-confirmed with GO in a median of around 6 months. Most of the expanded thyroid clonotypes with a frequency above 0.001 were also detected in blood, and it was suggested that the thyroid immune response may be reflected by blood repertoires. In cross-validation, the 13-signature model distinguished ophthalmopathy from stable hyperthyroidism with approximately 90% sensitivity and 81.08% specificity, while in the test set the corresponding values were approximately 79% and 70%. No statistical method was used to set the sample size in advance, and the investigators knew which group each participant was assigned to.

From cysteine to phenylalanine, the CDR3 is 14 amino acids long. This entry keeps only the CDR3 DNA: 42 bases, framed from base 1. As concerns this clonotype: The antigen it binds to is not known. The junction departs from germline at one end; a sequencing error may be responsible.

For repertoire sequencing, the TCR beta CDR3 regions were amplified from RNA transcripts. A first-round RT-PCR used HTBI primers with the Qiagen OneStep RT-PCR kit, followed by a second-round multiplex PCR, size selection and purification. The libraries underwent paired-end sequencing with 100 bp reads on an Illumina HiSeq2000. From the authors' description of their analysis: SOAPnuke was used for read processing, and reads with adapters, uncalled bases, a mean Phred below 15, or no exact constant-primer or identifier match were discarded. High-quality paired reads were merged with COPE v1.2.5. Each unique nucleotide sequence was treated as a clonotype, and MiTCR v1.1 was used to align the clonotypes to the IMGT TRB V, D and J references. Analysis was restricted to V-J combinations with a frequency above 0.0001, which covered about 99% of repertoires. For each V-J combination, a TCR clonal expansion and chaos score was defined as F50 clonal expansion divided by the chaos observed in the TCRdist matrix. Welch's t-statistics and random forest were used to narrow the features down to about a dozen V-J combinations, which were then fed into a naive Bayes classifier. The similarity between thyroid and blood repertoires was quantified using the Morisita-Horn index. TCRdb took the public reads, trimmed them with fastp at Q25, ran MiXCR for clone calling and kept in-frame beta chains. A single entry per CDR3 protein holds the most common genes and DNA from its merged rows. These V and J calls rely on TCRdb rather than the paper's analysis. A total of just over 600,000 distinct CDR3 sequences appear in this sample, around a fifth of them only once. Approximately 6.5% of the sample comes from the top ten.

Stable hyperthyroidism was defined as no progression to ophthalmopathy within 18 months of follow-up. Patients with hyperthyroidism were aged 18 to 65 years, had been newly diagnosed, and had a disease duration of less than 2 months. Patients with other autoimmune diseases, uncontrolled infections, pregnancy or lactation were excluded. Diagnosis relied on clinical symptoms, serum thyroxine, TRAb, thyroid ultrasound and orbital computed tomography. Using Ficoll-Paque density gradient centrifugation, PBMCs were isolated from about 10 ml of fresh peripheral blood. Total RNA was extracted using Trizol reagent, and RNA quality was checked on an Agilent 2100 Bioanalyzer.

The TCR originated in a woman aged 18-29 years with stable Graves' hyperthyroidism. Some clones in this sample may be carry-over from other donors' samples. Donor details come from another sample of the same person, matched by shared clones. The V and J genes are TRBV12-3 or TRBV12-4 and TRBJ1-1; a tentative D match to TRBD1 spans 6 bases. Sequencing was performed on peripheral blood. The CDR3 here reads CAILLGQPNTEACF. The sequenced DNA: TGTGCCATCCTCCTTGGACAGCCAAACACTGAAGCTTGCTTT.